The 12 T cell receptor beta chains below come from one sample, sequenced in a study of blood T cell repertoires in COVID-19. Method: immunoSEQ multiplex PCR; TCRdb's copy keeps in-frame clones and lacks some. The profile covers roughly 440,000 clones, with about 87% appearing a single time and around 12% taken by the ten largest. The source material was peripheral blood. The receptor set was obtained from a woman aged 45 to 65 with COVID-19, enrolled during active disease.

The rearrangement joins TRBV5-1 to TRBJ2-1, with 8 bases that match TRBD2. Germline CDR1 reads SGHRS; CDR2 reads YFSETQ. The CDR3 is made up of 16 amino acids. V was pared by 9 bases and J by 7 bases, with 18 bases of the junction left unmatched. The chain's CDR3 is CATGSGGSGVVNEQFF. CDR3 DNA sequence: TGCGCCACCGGAAGCGGGGGTAGCGGGGTAGTTAATGAGCAGTTCTTC. Based on the CDR3 plus reference TRBV5-1 and TRBJ2-1, the full variable domain is KAGVTQTPRYLIKTRGQQVTLSCSPISGHRSVSWYQQTPGQGLQFLFEYFSETQRNKGNFPGRFSGRQFSNSRSEMNVSTLELGDSALYLCATGSGGSGVVNEQFFGPGTRLTVL.

The gene calls are TRBV30 and TRBJ2-5; 8 bases fit TRBD1. CDR3 length equals 13 residues. The J segment lost 5 bases and the V segment lost 4 bases, leaving 6 bases of the junction unmatched. Germline lookup yields CDR1 GTSNPN and CDR2 SVGIG (reference sequence). The CDR3 DNA reads TGTGCCTGGATCCAGGGGGCTCGGGAGACCCAGTACTTC. Translation: CAWIQGARETQYF.

The chain joins TRBV12-5 to TRBJ1-1; D remains unclear. Trimming cost V 0 bases and J 10 bases, with 9 bases left between them. Germline values: CDR1 LGHNT, CDR2 FRNRAP. This CDR3 region has 12 residues. Written as DNA, the CDR3 is TGTGCTAGTGGTTTGGTACGCGATGCAGCTTTCTTT. This sequence encodes CASGLVRDAAFF.

The rearrangement joins TRBV28 to TRBJ1-3, with D perhaps TRBD1 (6 bases). V lost 6 bases and J 0 bases, leaving 12 bases between the germline ends. This CDR3 spans 15 amino acids. CDR1 and CDR2 from the germline V gene are MDHEN and SYDVKM. The CDR3 region has the DNA TGTGCCAGCAGACCTACAGGGTTCTCTGGAAACACCATATATTTT. Its protein product is CASRPTGFSGNTIYF.

V usage is TRBV2 and J usage is TRBJ1-6; D call uncertain. The germline gives CDR1 SNHLY, CDR2 FYNNEI. This CDR3 is 13 amino acids long. Trimming removed 5 bases at V and 6 bases at J, with 8 bases between. CDR3 in DNA: TGTGCCAGCAGTAGAGATCCTAATTCACCCCTCCACTTT. Its translation is CASSRDPNSPLHF.

The genes are TRBV7-2 and TRBJ1-2; tentative D call: TRBD1 (5 bases). The germline V gene encodes CDR1 SGHTA and CDR2 FQGNSA. Trimming took 5 bases from V and 4 from J, leaving 14 bases between them. The CDR3 length is 14 residues. The CDR3 region is CASSPRGDRYGYTF. The CDR3 nucleotides read TGTGCCAGCAGCCCCCGGGGGGATCGCTATGGCTACACCTTC.

The CDR3 nucleotides read TGTGCCAGCAGCCGCCTTTTAACCGAGGATACGCAGTATTTT. Its translation is CASSRLLTEDTQYF. This chain uses TRBV4-2 with TRBJ2-3; D gene unclear. V was trimmed by 4 bases and J by 6 bases, leaving 14 bases between them. The germline V gene encodes CDR1 LGHNA and CDR2 YNFKEQ. CDR3 length equals 14 residues.

This chain connects TRBV5-1 to TRBJ2-3; D might be TRBD2 (6 bases). The CDR3 is 15 amino acids. Trimming stripped 3 bases from V and 1 base from J, with 12 bases between. Germline assignment: CDR1 SGHRS and CDR2 YFSETQ. The chain's CDR3 is CASSWRDSGTDTQYF. The CDR3, as DNA: TGCGCCAGCAGCTGGAGGGATAGCGGCACAGATACGCAGTATTTT.

This chain connects TRBV29-1 to TRBJ1-3; the D is unclear. V was trimmed by 2 bases and J by 2 bases, leaving 4 bases between them. The CDR3 spans 12 residues. Germline values: CDR1 SQVTM, CDR2 ANQGSEA. In nucleotides, the CDR3 is TGCAGCGTTGAATCTCCTGGAAACACCATATATTTT. The encoded protein is CSVESPGNTIYF.

In this sample, this clone turned up once. J is TRBJ2-3 and V is TRBV24-1, with a possible D match to TRBD1 (6 bases). Germline values: CDR1 KGHDR, CDR2 SFDVKD. Trimming stripped 4 bases from V and 3 bases from J, with 19 bases between. The CDR3 is 17 amino acids. The CDR3: CATSEPDSKERTDTQYF. The DNA of the CDR3 is TGTGCCACCAGTGAGCCGGACAGCAAAGAAAGAACAGATACGCAGTATTTT.

V gene TRBV6-5 combines with J gene TRBJ1-6, with D possibly matching TRBD1 (5 bases). V shed 0 bases and J shed 10 bases, with 16 bases lying between them. Per germline, CDR1 MNHEY and CDR2 SVGAGI. This CDR3 has 16 residues. This chain's CDR3 is CASSYSSGGWKSPLHF. The CDR3, as DNA: TGTGCCAGCAGTTACTCTTCGGGGGGGTGGAAGTCACCCCTCCACTTT.

The genes are TRBV4-1 and TRBJ1-2; D gene ambiguous. The CDR3 totals 14 residues. V was trimmed by 0 bases and J by 1 base, leaving 6 bases between them. CDR1 and CDR2 from the germline V gene are MGHRA and YSYEKL. CDR3 amino acids: CASSQDGVNYGYTF. In nucleotides, the CDR3 is TGCGCCAGCAGCCAAGACGGGGTTAACTATGGCTACACCTTC.